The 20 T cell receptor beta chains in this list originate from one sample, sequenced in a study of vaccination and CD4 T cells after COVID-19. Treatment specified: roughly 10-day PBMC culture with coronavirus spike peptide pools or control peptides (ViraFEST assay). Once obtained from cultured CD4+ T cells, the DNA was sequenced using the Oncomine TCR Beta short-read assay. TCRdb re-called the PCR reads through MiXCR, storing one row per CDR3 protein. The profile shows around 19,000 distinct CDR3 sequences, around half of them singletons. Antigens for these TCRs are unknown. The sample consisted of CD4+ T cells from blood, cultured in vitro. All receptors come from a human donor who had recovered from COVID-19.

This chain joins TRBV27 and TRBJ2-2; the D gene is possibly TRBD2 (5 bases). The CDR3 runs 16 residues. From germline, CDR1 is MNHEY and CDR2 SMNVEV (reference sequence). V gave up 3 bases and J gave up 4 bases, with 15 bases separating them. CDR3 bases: TGTGCCAGCAGTTTCGAGGGTAGAATTCTCACCGGGGAGCTGTTTTTT. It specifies CASSFEGRILTGELFF.

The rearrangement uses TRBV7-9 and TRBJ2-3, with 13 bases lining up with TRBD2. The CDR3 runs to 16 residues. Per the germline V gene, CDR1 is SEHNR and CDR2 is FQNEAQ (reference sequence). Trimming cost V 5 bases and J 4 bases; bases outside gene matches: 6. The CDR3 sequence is CASSPRTSGSPDTQYF. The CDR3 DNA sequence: TGTGCCAGCAGCCCTCGGACTAGCGGGAGCCCAGATACGCAGTATTTT.

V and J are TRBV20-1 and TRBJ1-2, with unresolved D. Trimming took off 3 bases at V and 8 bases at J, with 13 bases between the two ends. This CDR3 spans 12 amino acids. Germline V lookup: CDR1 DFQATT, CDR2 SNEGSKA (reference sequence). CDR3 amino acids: CSASVPLSGYTF. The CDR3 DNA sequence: TGCAGTGCTAGTGTCCCCCTTTCCGGCTACACCTTC.

The CDR3 here is CASSPENTEAFF. CDR3 bases: TGTGCCAGCTCACCGGAGAACACTGAAGCTTTCTTT. The chain combines TRBV18 with TRBJ1-1, with unresolved D. Trimming shortened V by 3 bases and J by 1 base, and 3 bases separated the two germline ends. The CDR3 runs to 12 residues. Germline V gene lookup returns CDR1 KGHSH and CDR2 LQKENI.

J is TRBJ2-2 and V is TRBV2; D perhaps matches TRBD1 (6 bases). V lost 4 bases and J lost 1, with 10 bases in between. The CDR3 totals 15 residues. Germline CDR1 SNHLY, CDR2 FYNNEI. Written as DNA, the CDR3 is TGTGCCAGCAGTGCCGGGACACGGAACACCGGGGAGCTGTTTTTT. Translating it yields CASSAGTRNTGELFF.

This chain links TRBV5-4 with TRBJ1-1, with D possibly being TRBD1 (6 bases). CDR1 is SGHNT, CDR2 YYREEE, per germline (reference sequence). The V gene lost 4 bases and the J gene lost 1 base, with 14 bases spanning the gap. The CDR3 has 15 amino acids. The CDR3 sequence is CASSPDSRPNTEAFF. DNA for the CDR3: TGTGCCAGCAGCCCGGACAGCCGGCCGAACACTGAAGCTTTCTTT.

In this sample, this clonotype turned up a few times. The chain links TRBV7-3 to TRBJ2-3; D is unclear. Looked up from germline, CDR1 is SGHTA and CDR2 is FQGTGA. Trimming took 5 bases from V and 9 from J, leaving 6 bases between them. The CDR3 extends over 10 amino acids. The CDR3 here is CASSLRTQYF. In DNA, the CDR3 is TGTGCCAGCAGCCTGCGAACGCAGTATTTT.

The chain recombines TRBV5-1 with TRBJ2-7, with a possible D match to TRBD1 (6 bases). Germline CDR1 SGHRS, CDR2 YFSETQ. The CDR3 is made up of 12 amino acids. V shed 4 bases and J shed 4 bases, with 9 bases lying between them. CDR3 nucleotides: TGCGCCAGCAGCCTCGGACAGTACGAGCAGTACTTC. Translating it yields CASSLGQYEQYF.

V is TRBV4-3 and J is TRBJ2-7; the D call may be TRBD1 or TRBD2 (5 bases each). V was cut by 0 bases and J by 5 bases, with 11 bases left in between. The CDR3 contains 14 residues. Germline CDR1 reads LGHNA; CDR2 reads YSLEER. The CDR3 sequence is CASSQDAGTNEQYF. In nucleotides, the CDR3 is TGCGCCAGCAGCCAAGACGCAGGGACCAACGAGCAGTACTTC.

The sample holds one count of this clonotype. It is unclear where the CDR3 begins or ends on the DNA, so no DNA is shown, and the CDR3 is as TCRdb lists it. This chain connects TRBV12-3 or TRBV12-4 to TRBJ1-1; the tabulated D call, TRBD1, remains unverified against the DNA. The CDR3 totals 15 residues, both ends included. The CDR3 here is CASSILGQGAGEAFF.

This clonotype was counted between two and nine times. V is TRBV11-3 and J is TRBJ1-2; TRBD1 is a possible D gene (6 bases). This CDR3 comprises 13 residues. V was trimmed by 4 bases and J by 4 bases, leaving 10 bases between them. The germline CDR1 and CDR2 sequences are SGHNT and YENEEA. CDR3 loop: CASSSRDTYGYTF. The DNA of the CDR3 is TGTGCCAGCAGCTCCCGGGACACCTATGGCTACACCTTC.

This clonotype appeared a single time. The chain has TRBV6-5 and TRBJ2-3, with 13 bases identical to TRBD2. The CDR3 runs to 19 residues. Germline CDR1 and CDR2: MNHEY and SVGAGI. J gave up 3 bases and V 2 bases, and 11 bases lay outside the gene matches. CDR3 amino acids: CASSYRGLAGVGSTDTQYF. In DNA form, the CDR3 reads TGTGCCAGCAGTTACCGAGGACTAGCGGGAGTAGGTAGTACAGATACGCAGTATTTT.

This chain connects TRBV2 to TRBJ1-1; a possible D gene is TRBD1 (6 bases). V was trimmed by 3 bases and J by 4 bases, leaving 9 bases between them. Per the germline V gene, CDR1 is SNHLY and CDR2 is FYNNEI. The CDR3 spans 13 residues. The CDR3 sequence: CASSDRGGTEAFF. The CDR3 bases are TGTGCCAGCAGTGACAGGGGAGGCACTGAAGCTTTCTTT.

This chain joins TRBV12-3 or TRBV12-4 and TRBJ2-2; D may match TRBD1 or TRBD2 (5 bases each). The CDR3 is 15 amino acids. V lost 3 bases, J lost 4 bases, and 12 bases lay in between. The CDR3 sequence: CASSFPGRGTGELFF. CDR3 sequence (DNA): TGTGCCAGCAGTTTCCCAGGGAGAGGCACCGGGGAGCTGTTTTTT.

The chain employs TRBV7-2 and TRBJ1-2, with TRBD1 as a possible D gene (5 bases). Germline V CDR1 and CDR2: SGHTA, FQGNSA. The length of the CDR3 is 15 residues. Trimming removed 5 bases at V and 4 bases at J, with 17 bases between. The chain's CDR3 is CASSPGLRRGYGYTF. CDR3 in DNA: TGTGCCAGCAGCCCGGGGCTTCGACGGGGCTATGGCTACACCTTC. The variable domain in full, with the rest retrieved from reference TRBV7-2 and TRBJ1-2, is GAGVSQSPSNKVTEKGKDVELRCDPISGHTALYWYRQSLGQGLEFLIYFQGNSAPDKSGLPSDRFSAERTGGSVSTLTIQRTQQEDSAVYLCASSPGLRRGYGYTFGSGTRLTVV.

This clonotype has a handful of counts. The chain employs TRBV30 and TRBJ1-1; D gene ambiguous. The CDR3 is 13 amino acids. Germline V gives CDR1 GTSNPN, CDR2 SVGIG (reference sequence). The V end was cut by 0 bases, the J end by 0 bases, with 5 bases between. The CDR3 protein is CAWSVSLNTEAFF. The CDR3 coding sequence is TGTGCCTGGAGTGTTTCCCTGAACACTGAAGCTTTCTTT.

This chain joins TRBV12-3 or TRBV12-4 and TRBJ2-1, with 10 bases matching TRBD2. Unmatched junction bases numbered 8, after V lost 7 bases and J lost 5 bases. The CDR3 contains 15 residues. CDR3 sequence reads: CASTTSGRENNEQFF. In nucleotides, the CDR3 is TGTGCCAGCACCACCAGCGGGAGGGAAAACAATGAGCAGTTCTTC.

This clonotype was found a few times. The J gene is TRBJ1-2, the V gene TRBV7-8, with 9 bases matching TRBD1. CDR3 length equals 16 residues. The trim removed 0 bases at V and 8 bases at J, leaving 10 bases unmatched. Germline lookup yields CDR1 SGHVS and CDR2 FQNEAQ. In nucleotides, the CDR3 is TGTGCCAGCAGCTTAGCCGGGACAGGGACCGTTGTAGGCTACACCTTC. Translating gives CASSLAGTGTVVGYTF.

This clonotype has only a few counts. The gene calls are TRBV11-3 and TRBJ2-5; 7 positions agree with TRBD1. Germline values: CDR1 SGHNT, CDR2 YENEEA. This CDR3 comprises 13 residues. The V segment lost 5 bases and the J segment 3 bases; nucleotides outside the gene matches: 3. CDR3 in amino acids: CASSPTGKETQYF. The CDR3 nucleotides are TGTGCCAGCAGCCCGACAGGGAAAGAGACCCAGTACTTC.

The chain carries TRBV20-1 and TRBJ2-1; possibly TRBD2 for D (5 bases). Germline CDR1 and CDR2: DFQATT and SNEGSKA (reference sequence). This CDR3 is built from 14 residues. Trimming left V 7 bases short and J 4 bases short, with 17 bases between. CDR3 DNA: TGCAGTGGACGGGAACTAGGCGGGTACAATGAGCAGTTCTTC. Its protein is CSGRELGGYNEQFF.